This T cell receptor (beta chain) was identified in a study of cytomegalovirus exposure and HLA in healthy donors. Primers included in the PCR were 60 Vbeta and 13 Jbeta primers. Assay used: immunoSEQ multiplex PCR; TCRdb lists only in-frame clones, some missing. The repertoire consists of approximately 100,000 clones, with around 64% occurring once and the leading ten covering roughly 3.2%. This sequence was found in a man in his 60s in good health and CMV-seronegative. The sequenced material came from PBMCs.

CDR3 nucleotide sequence: TGTGCCACCAGCAGTAGCACGACTAGCGGGAGGGCCCCAGATACGCAGTATTTT. Encoded protein: CATSSSTTSGRAPDTQYF. The chain links TRBV15 to TRBJ2-3; 14 bases are a match to TRBD2. Germline V gene lookup returns CDR1 LNHNV and CDR2 YYDKDF (reference sequence). V dropped 3 bases and J dropped 4; count of bases not matched to a gene: 9. The CDR3 spans 18 residues. Supplemented by reference TRBV15 and TRBJ2-3, the full variable domain reads DAMVIQNPRYQVTQFGKPVTLSCSQTLNHNVMYWYQQKSSQAPKLLFHYYDKDFNNEADTPDNFQSRRPNTSFCFLDIRSPGLGDTAMYLCATSSSTTSGRAPDTQYFGPGTRLTVL.